This T cell receptor beta chain was sequenced for a study of blood T cell repertoires in COVID-19. Here immunoSEQ multiplex PCR was the method, and the copy in TCRdb shows in-frame clones only, minus some. Here the sample spans roughly 100,000 clones, about 83% being singletons. Germline V lookup: CDR1 SGHRS, CDR2 YFSETQ. CDR3 length: 14 amino acids. The V and J ends lost 2 bases and 9 bases, in that order; junction bases with no gene match: 4. The rearrangement joins TRBV5-1 to TRBJ1-6, with 8 positions matching TRBD1. The TCR originated in a middle-aged man with active or convalescent COVID-19. Material for sequencing was peripheral blood. DNA for the CDR3: TGCGCCAGCAGCTTCTCCGACAGGGGTTCACCCCTCCACTTT. Its translation: CASSFSDRGSPLHF.